This entry lists 28 T cell receptor beta chains sequenced from one sample in a study of neurological immune-mediated disorders. One entry per CDR3 protein, called by TCRdb with MiXCR from the 5' RACE reads. The data hold approximately 60,000 distinct CDR3 sequences, with 3.5% to 4.5% observed a single time. Sequencing input: PBMCs. The receptor set was obtained from a man aged 45-60 years with multiple sclerosis.

This clonotype was seen many times. The chain employs TRBV20-1 and TRBJ1-1; D is possibly TRBD1 (5 bases). V was trimmed by 5 bases and J by 3 bases, leaving 19 bases between them. This CDR3 comprises 15 residues. The V gene's germline CDR1 is DFQATT and CDR2 SNEGSKA (reference sequence). The CDR3 coding sequence is TGCAGTGCTGGACCCCGACGCGGAGGGGACACTGAAGCTTTCTTT. Translated, it gives CSAGPRRGGDTEAFF.

This clonotype was seen at least ten times. The chain uses TRBV7-2 and TRBJ2-2; 12 bases map to TRBD2. V shed 2 bases, J shed 11 bases, and the junction held 6 bases outside the gene matches. From germline, CDR1 is SGHTA and CDR2 FQGNSA. CDR3 size: 15 residues. The CDR3: CASSLILAGGYELFF. The CDR3 nucleotides are TGTGCCAGCAGCTTAATACTAGCGGGGGGCTATGAGCTGTTTTTT.

There are many counts of this clonotype. The V and J genes are TRBV6-2 or TRBV6-3 and TRBJ2-1; TRBD2 aligns across 11 bases. The CDR3 spans 15 residues. The trim removed 2 bases at V and 9 bases at J, leaving 6 bases unmatched. Germline-derived CDR1 and CDR2 are MNHEY and SVGEGT. In DNA, the CDR3 is TGTGCCAGCAGTTACACGACTAGCGGGGAGGGTGAGCAGTTCTTC. This gives the protein CASSYTTSGEGEQFF.

In regard to this clonotype: A single base separates this from a much larger clone, so it may be a read error. The rearrangement joins TRBV12-3 or TRBV12-4 to TRBJ2-3; D not certain. The CDR3 length is 16 residues. The V and J ends lost 0 bases and 1 base respectively, with 11 bases between them. CDR3 residues: CASSLARYRGTDTQYF. The CDR3 DNA sequence: TGTGCCAGCAGTTTAGCGCGGTATAGGGGCACAGATACGCAGTATTTT.

This clonotype was counted between two and nine times. The chain carries TRBV20-1 and TRBJ1-1; D perhaps matches TRBD1 (5 bases). Trimming pared 2 bases from V and 6 bases from J, leaving 22 bases between. This CDR3 is built from 16 residues. The V gene's germline CDR1 is DFQATT and CDR2 SNEGSKA (reference sequence). CDR3 bases: TGCAGTGCTAGAAAGACAGTCAGGGAATCGAGGCCTGAAGCTTTCTTT. This sequence encodes CSARKTVRESRPEAFF.

This clonotype showed up many times. The V call is TRBV20-1, the J call TRBJ1-5; D is possibly TRBD1 (5 bases). CDR3 length: 13 amino acids. The germline V and J ends were trimmed by 3 bases and 7 bases, with 13 bases remaining between them. Germline lookup yields CDR1 DFQATT and CDR2 SNEGSKA (reference sequence). This CDR3 reads CSARRGSGQPQHF. DNA for the CDR3: TGCAGTGCTAGGAGGGGTTCTGGCCAGCCCCAGCATTTT.

Many counts were recorded for this clonotype. This chain links TRBV5-1 with TRBJ1-4, with D uncertain. Germline V CDR1 and CDR2: SGHRS, YFSETQ. This CDR3 spans 14 amino acids. Trimming took off 0 bases at V and 0 bases at J, with 3 bases between the two ends. CDR3 region: CASSLGATNEKLFF. CDR3 nucleotide sequence: TGCGCCAGCAGCTTGGGTGCAACTAATGAAAAACTGTTTTTT.

The sample holds many counts of this clonotype. V gene TRBV20-1 combines with J gene TRBJ2-1, with D possibly being TRBD1 (6 bases). The CDR3 consists of 14 residues. V lost 4 bases and J 4 bases, leaving 14 bases between the germline ends. Germline V gives CDR1 DFQATT, CDR2 SNEGSKA (reference sequence). Written as DNA, the CDR3 is TGCAGTGCTACGCCAGGGGACGGGTACAATGAGCAGTTCTTC. Its protein product is CSATPGDGYNEQFF.

This clonotype was recorded many times. This chain links TRBV5-1 with TRBJ1-1; unclear D gene. The length of the CDR3 is 14 residues. Germline V gives CDR1 SGHRS, CDR2 YFSETQ. Trimming removed 0 bases at V and 1 base at J, with 7 bases between. The CDR3 here is CASSLAIANTEAFF. The DNA of the CDR3 is TGCGCCAGCAGCTTGGCCATCGCGAACACTGAAGCTTTCTTT.

This chain joins TRBV20-1 and TRBJ1-2, with D uncertain. V was trimmed by 6 bases and J by 0 bases, leaving 11 bases between them. The CDR3 covers 13 residues. Germline lookup yields CDR1 DFQATT and CDR2 SNEGSKA (reference sequence). The CDR3 nucleotides read TGCAGTGCCCCCCGAGGTACTAACTATGGCTACACCTTC. The encoded protein is CSAPRGTNYGYTF.

This clonotype was counted many times. The chain is built from TRBV11-2 and TRBJ2-3, with 10 bases matching TRBD2. The CDR3 is 14 residues long. Looked up from germline, CDR1 is SGHAT and CDR2 is FQNNGV. V lost 4 bases and J lost 5; bases outside the gene matches: 3. CDR3 sequence: CASSSLAGKDTQYF. DNA for the CDR3: TGTGCCAGCAGCTCACTAGCGGGGAAAGATACGCAGTATTTT.

This clonotype was seen ten or more times. The genes are TRBV7-2 and TRBJ2-1, with 10 bases lining up with TRBD2. Looked up from germline, CDR1 is SGHTA and CDR2 is FQGNSA. V shed 1 base and J 15 bases; nucleotides not matched to a gene: 3. This CDR3 comprises 12 residues. CDR3 nucleotide sequence: TGTGCCAGCAGCTTAGAACTAGCGGGGCCGTTCTTC. This codes for CASSLELAGPFF.

This clonotype has ten or more counts. This chain uses TRBV5-5 with TRBJ2-1; D remains unclear. Trimming removed 0 bases from V and 8 bases from J, with 12 bases in between. The germline gives CDR1 SGHKS, CDR2 YYEKEE (reference sequence). This CDR3 region has 14 residues. The CDR3 DNA is TGTGCCAGCAGCTTGGGCTTCACGACCTATGAGCAGTTCTTC. Residues: CASSLGFTTYEQFF.

This clonotype came up a few times. The junction does not match germline at one end; this may be a read error. The chain employs TRBV27 and TRBJ2-7; 12 bases agree with TRBD1. Germline V gene sequence: CDR1 MNHEY, CDR2 SMNVEV (reference sequence). The CDR3 sequence is 16 residues long. In DNA form, the CDR3 reads TGTGCCAGCAGTTTATCGGGACAGGGGGCCCTCTACGAGCAGTACTTT. This encodes CASSLSGQGALYEQYF.

Ten or more counts support this clonotype. The chain carries TRBV7-2 and TRBJ2-7, with TRBD2 as a possible D gene (7 bases). The length of the CDR3 is 15 residues. Germline assignment: CDR1 SGHTA and CDR2 FQGNSA. Trimming took off 4 bases at V and 0 bases at J, with 13 bases between the two ends. The CDR3 nucleotides are TGTGCCAGCAGCTATAGGGCGGGGGCCTCCTACGAGCAGTACTTC. Amino acid sequence: CASSYRAGASYEQYF. Using reference TRBV7-2 and TRBJ2-7 for the parts outside the CDR3, the full variable domain is GAGVSQSPSNKVTEKGKDVELRCDPISGHTALYWYRQSLGQGLEFLIYFQGNSAPDKSGLPSDRFSAERTGGSVSTLTIQRTQQEDSAVYLCASSYRAGASYEQYFGPGTRLTVT.

This clonotype was seen many times. The chain links TRBV7-2 to TRBJ2-2; 8 bases line up with TRBD2. The CDR3 is made up of 16 amino acids. Germline assignment: CDR1 SGHTA and CDR2 FQGNSA. J was trimmed by 3 bases and V by 5 bases; bases with no gene match: 8. The CDR3 region has the DNA TGTGCCAGCAGCACAACTAGCGGATACTACACCGGGGAGCTGTTTTTT. This codes for CASSTTSGYYTGELFF. Full variable domain (remainder filled in from reference TRBV7-2 and TRBJ2-2): GAGVSQSPSNKVTEKGKDVELRCDPISGHTALYWYRQSLGQGLEFLIYFQGNSAPDKSGLPSDRFSAERTGGSVSTLTIQRTQQEDSAVYLCASSTTSGYYTGELFFGEGSRLTVL.

This chain links TRBV5-1 with TRBJ2-2; D remains unclear. Germline-derived CDR1 and CDR2 are SGHRS and YFSETQ. CDR3 length: 14 residues. The germline V and J ends were trimmed by 4 bases and 5 bases, with 12 bases remaining between them. The CDR3 loop reads CASSPTQGTGELFF. In DNA, the CDR3 is TGCGCCAGCAGCCCCACCCAAGGAACCGGGGAGCTGTTTTTT.

This clonotype showed up many times. The gene calls are TRBV28 and TRBJ1-5, with 10 bases matching TRBD1. CDR3 length: 15 amino acids. V lost 2 bases to trimming and J lost 9 bases; unmatched junction nucleotides: 7. Germline lookup yields CDR1 MDHEN and CDR2 SYDVKM. The CDR3 region has the DNA TGTGCCAGCAGTTTAGGGACAGGGGTAGAGGGGCCCCAGCATTTT. This gives the protein CASSLGTGVEGPQHF.

This clonotype was seen ten or more times. The CDR3 nucleotides are TGCGCCAGCAGCCAAGATCAGGGGACAGGGGGCTACAATGAGCAGTTCTTC. This codes for CASSQDQGTGGYNEQFF. The chain has TRBV4-1 and TRBJ2-1; TRBD1 agrees at 11 bases. V shed 0 bases and J 3 bases; nucleotides not matched to a gene: 4. The CDR3 consists of 17 residues. CDR1 and CDR2 (germline): MGHRA, YSYEKL.

This clonotype appeared many times. The rearrangement uses TRBV6-5 and TRBJ2-1; D call uncertain. Germline values: CDR1 MNHEY, CDR2 SVGAGI. V lost 0 bases and J 6 bases, leaving 6 bases between the germline ends. The CDR3 covers 13 residues. The CDR3 DNA follows: TGTGCCAGCAGTTACTCACCGGGCAATGAGCAGTTCTTC. Translating gives CASSYSPGNEQFF.

The sample holds a few counts of this clonotype. Sequence at one end of the junction differs from germline and may be a read error. This chain joins TRBV7-9 and TRBJ1-6; 8 bases agree with TRBD1. The V gene's germline CDR1 is SEHNR and CDR2 FQNEAQ (reference sequence). This CDR3 contains 11 residues. DNA for the CDR3: TGTGCCGCAGGGGGCGGTTCACCCCTCAACTTT. Residues: CAAGGGSPLNF.

This clonotype was detected many times. The chain joins TRBV5-1 to TRBJ2-1; 11 bases are shared with TRBD1. This CDR3 contains 18 residues. Looked up from germline, CDR1 is SGHRS and CDR2 is YFSETQ. The V and J ends lost 4 bases and 7 bases, in that order; junction bases with no gene match: 16. CDR3 nucleotides: TGCGCCAGCAGCCAAAGTTTTGGACAGGGGGCTTCTCGTAATGAGCAGTTCTTC. Amino acids: CASSQSFGQGASRNEQFF.

This clonotype was observed many times. The chain carries TRBV20-1 and TRBJ2-3; 11 bases map to TRBD2. The CDR3 has 15 residues. J was trimmed by 5 bases and V by 0 bases; bases with no gene match: 4. Germline CDR1 is DFQATT and CDR2 is SNEGSKA (reference sequence). The CDR3 region is CSAREASGGKDTQYF. CDR3 DNA sequence: TGCAGTGCTAGAGAGGCTAGCGGGGGGAAAGATACGCAGTATTTT.

This clonotype was counted at least ten times. One end of the junction does not line up with germline, which may come from a read error. The genes are TRBV15 and TRBJ1-6, with 8 positions matching TRBD1. Germline CDR1 is LNHNV and CDR2 is YYDKDF (reference sequence). The CDR3 extends over 16 amino acids. The CDR3 DNA follows: TGTGCCACCAGCAGGGCAGGGACAGGTTATAATTCACCCCTCAACTTT. Its translation is CATSRAGTGYNSPLNF.

This clonotype was seen repeatedly, ten times or more. The junction differs from germline at one of its ends, possibly a read error. The gene calls are TRBV10-2 and TRBJ1-6; the D is unclear. The CDR3 covers 12 residues. Germline CDR1 is WSHSY and CDR2 is SAAADI. The CDR3 loop is CASTGRNSPLNF. CDR3 coding DNA: TGCGCCAGCACGGGTCGGAATTCACCCCTCAACTTT.

This clonotype was counted at least ten times. V is TRBV7-6 and J is TRBJ2-3; D gene ambiguous. CDR3 length: 12 amino acids. V lost 2 bases, J lost 5 bases, and 5 bases lay in between. The germline V gene has CDR1 SGHVS and CDR2 FNYEAQ. Here the CDR3 DNA reads TGTGCCAGCAGCTTATGGAAAGATACGCAGTATTTT. Amino acid sequence: CASSLWKDTQYF. Full variable domain (outside the CDR3, taken from reference TRBV7-6 and TRBJ2-3): GAGVSQSPRYKVTKRGQDVALRCDPISGHVSLYWYRQALGQGPEFLTYFNYEAQQDKSGLPNDRFSAERPEGSISTLTIQRTEQRDSAMYRCASSLWKDTQYFGPGTRLTVL.

This clonotype appeared many times. The chain couples TRBV13 to TRBJ1-6; tentatively, D is TRBD1 (5 bases). The CDR3 contains 15 residues. V gave up 5 bases and J gave up 7 bases, with 15 bases separating them. The germline V gene has CDR1 PRHDT and CDR2 FYEKMQ (reference sequence). The CDR3 coding sequence is TGTGCCAGCAGCGGTGGGACTGAATTCAATTCACCCCTCCACTTT. Encoded protein: CASSGGTEFNSPLHF.

This clonotype showed up many times. Here the CDR3 reads CASSLVAGGANEQFF. As DNA, the CDR3 is TGTGCCAGCAGCTTAGTAGCGGGGGGGGCGAATGAGCAGTTCTTC. V is TRBV7-2 and J is TRBJ2-1; TRBD2 matches 11 bases. V dropped 1 base and J dropped 7; count of bases not matched to a gene: 3. The CDR3 has 15 residues. Germline V lookup: CDR1 SGHTA, CDR2 FQGNSA.